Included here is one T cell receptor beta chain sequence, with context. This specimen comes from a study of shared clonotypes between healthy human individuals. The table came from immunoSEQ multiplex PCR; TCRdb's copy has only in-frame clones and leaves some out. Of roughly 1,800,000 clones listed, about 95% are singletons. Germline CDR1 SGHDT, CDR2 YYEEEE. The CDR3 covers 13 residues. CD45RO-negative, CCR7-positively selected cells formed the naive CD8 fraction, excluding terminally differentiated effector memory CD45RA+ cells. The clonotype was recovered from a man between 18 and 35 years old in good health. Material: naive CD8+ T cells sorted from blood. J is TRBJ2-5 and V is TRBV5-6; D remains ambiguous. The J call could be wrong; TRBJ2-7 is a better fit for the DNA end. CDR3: CASSSGSSYEQYF. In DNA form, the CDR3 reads TGTGCCAGCAGCTCTGGCAGCTCCTACGAGCAGTACTTC.